Listed here is a single T cell receptor beta chain. The antigen is unknown. This sample includes further DNA sequences coding for the same CDR3. By way of CD45RO/CCR7/CD25/CD127/CD95/CD27, the CD4+ regulatory, stem cell-like memory, central memory and naive cells were sorted. V lost 0 bases to trimming and J lost 5 bases, with 4 bases between them. This CDR3 spans 13 amino acids. CDR1 KGHSH and CDR2 LQKENI come from the germline V gene. This entry comes from a study of beta chain features in type 1 diabetes. Overall study context: Age and gender were similar between patients and healthy donors, as were cell yields.

The sequenced template was cDNA made from the entire isolated RNA. Samples of naive, central memory and regulatory T cells yielded a mean of about 3.6 million reads. Using immunoSEQ multiplex PCR, the repertoire was profiled, and TCRdb retains in-frame clones only, with some absent. The table records 250,000 or so clones, just over 20% of them present only once. Findings and limits, study-wide: There was a moderate but significant shortening of TCRB CDR3s in all four CD4+ subsets of Type 1 diabetes patients.

This TCR derives from a woman aged 40-49 years with type 1 diabetes. The rearrangement joins TRBV18 to TRBJ2-2; D is ambiguous. The sequenced sample was naive CD4+ T cells from blood. The CDR3 sequence is CASSPPSTGELFF. DNA of the CDR3: TGTGCCAGCTCACCACCTTCTACCGGGGAGCTGTTTTTT.